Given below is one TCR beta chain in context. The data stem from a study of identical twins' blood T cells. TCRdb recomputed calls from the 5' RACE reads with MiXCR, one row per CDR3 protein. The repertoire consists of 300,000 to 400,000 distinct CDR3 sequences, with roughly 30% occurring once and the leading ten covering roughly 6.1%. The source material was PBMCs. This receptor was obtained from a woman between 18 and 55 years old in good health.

CDR3 sequence (DNA): TGTGCCAGCAGTTACTCAGAGGGGCCCGGGGAGCTGTTTTTT. Protein sequence: CASSYSEGPGELFF. The J gene is TRBJ2-2, the V gene TRBV6-2 or TRBV6-3; the D gene could be TRBD1 or TRBD2 (5 bases each). CDR1 is MNHEY and CDR2 is SVGEGT in the germline V gene. This CDR3 spans 14 amino acids. V lost 0 bases and J 6 bases, leaving 8 bases between the germline ends.